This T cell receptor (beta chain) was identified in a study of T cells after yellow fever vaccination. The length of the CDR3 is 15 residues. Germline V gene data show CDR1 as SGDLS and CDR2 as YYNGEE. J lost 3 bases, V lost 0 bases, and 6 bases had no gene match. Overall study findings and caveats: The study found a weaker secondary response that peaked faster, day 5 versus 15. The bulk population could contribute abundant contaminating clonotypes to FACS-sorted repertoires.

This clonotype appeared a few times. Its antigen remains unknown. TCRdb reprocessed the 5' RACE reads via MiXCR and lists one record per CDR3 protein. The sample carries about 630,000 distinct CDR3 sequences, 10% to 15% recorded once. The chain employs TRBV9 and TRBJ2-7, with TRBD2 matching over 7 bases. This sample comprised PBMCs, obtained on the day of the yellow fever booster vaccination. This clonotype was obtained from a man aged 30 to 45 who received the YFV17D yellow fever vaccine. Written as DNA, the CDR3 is TGTGCCAGCAGCGTAGCAGGCGGGGGTAGCTACGAGCAGTACTTC. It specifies CASSVAGGGSYEQYF.